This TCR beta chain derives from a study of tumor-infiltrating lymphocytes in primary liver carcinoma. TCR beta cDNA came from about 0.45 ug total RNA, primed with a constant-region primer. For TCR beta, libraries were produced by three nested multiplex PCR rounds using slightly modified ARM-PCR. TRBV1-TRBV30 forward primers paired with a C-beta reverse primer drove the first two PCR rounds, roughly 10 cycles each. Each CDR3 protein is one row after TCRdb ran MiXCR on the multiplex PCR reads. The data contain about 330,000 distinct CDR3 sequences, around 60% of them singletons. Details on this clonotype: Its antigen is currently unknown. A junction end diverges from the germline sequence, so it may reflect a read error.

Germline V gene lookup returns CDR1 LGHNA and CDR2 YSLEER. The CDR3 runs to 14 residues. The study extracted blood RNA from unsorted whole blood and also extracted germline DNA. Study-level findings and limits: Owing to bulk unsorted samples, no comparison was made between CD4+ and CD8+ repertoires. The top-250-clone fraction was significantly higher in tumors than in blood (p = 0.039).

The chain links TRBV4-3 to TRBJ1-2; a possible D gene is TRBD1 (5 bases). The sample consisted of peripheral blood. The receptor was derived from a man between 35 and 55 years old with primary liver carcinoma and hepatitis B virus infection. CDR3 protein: CASGQDLDTNCYTF. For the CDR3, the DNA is TGCGCCAGCGGCCAAGACCTGGACACCAATTGCTACACCTTC.